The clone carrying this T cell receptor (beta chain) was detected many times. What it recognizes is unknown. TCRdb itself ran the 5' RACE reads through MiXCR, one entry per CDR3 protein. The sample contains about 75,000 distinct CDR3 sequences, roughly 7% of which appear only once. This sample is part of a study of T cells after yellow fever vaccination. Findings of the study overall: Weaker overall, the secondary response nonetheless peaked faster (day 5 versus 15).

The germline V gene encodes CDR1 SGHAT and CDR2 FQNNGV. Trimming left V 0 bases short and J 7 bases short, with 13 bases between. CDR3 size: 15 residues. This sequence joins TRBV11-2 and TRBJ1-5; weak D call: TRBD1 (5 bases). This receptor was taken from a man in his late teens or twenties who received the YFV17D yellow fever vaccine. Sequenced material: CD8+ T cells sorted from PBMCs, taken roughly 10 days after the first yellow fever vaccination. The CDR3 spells CASSLDGVSGQPQHF. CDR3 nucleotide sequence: TGTGCCAGCAGCTTAGACGGAGTGTCAGGGCAGCCCCAGCATTTT.